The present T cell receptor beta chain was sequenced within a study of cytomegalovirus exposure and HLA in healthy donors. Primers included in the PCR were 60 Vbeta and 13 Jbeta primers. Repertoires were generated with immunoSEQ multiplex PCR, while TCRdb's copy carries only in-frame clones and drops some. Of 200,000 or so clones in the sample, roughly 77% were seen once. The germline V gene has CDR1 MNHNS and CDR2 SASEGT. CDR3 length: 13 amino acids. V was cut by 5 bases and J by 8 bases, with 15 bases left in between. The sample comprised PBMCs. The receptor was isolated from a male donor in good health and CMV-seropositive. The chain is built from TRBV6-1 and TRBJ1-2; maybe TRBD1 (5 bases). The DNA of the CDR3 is TGTGCCAGCAGTCCCCTGGCAGGGCAGGGCTACACCTTC. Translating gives CASSPLAGQGYTF.